These 26 T cell receptor beta chains share one sample of origin, sequenced in a study of cytomegalovirus exposure and HLA in healthy donors. Researchers ran the PCR with 60 Vbeta and 13 Jbeta primers. Sequencing used immunoSEQ multiplex PCR; TCRdb keeps in-frame clones, though not all of them. Among about 86,000 clones listed, roughly 80% were seen once. Sequenced: PBMCs. The receptors were gathered from a woman aged 40 to 50 in good health and CMV-seropositive.

The rearrangement links TRBV7-6 to TRBJ2-7; TRBD1 is a possible D gene (6 bases). Trimming left V 1 base short and J 7 bases short, with 14 bases between. Germline values: CDR1 SGHVS, CDR2 FNYEAQ. The CDR3 extends over 14 amino acids. CDR3 in amino acids: CASSLDPGVDEQYF. The CDR3 coding sequence is TGTGCCAGCAGCTTAGATCCAGGGGTGGATGAGCAGTACTTC.

For the CDR3, the DNA is TGTGCCAGCAGCGTTACCGGGACAATAAACAATGAGCAGTTCTTC. Protein: CASSVTGTINNEQFF. This chain connects TRBV9 to TRBJ2-1, with D perhaps TRBD1 (6 bases). The length of the CDR3 is 15 residues. CDR1 is SGDLS and CDR2 is YYNGEE in the germline V gene. V shed 2 bases and J shed 5 bases, with 14 bases lying between them.

Note on this clone: Other DNA sequences in the same sample also yield this CDR3. The chain joins TRBV25-1 to TRBJ2-3, with 11 bases identical to TRBD2. CDR3 size: 16 residues. Trimming cost V 3 bases and J 2 bases; bases outside gene matches: 4. Germline CDR1 MGHDK, CDR2 SYGVNS. CDR3: CASSEVAGGPTDTQYF. In nucleotides, the CDR3 is TGTGCCAGCAGTGAGGTAGCGGGAGGGCCCACAGATACGCAGTATTTT. The full variable domain, its missing parts supplied by reference TRBV25-1 and TRBJ2-3, is EADIYQTPRYLVIGTGKKITLECSQTMGHDKMYWYQQDPGMELHLIHYSYGVNSTEKGDLSSESTVSRIRTEHFPLTLESARPSHTSQYLCASSEVAGGPTDTQYFGPGTRLTVL.

The chain recombines TRBV30 with TRBJ1-1; D is uncertain. CDR1 GTSNPN and CDR2 SVGIG come from the germline V gene (reference sequence). The CDR3 length is 15 residues. V lost 1 base to trimming and J lost 5 bases, with 17 bases between them. The CDR3 DNA is TGTGCCTGGAGTGCAAGGGAGGGCGCAGGAACTGAAGCTTTCTTT. As protein: CAWSAREGAGTEAFF.

This chain joins TRBV4-1 and TRBJ2-5; TRBD2 might be the D (5 bases). V was cut by 3 bases and J by 4 bases, with 9 bases left in between. This CDR3 has 13 residues. Germline loops: CDR1 MGHRA, CDR2 YSYEKL. The CDR3 DNA sequence: TGCGCCAGCAGCCAGGGAGAGCGAGAGACCCAGTACTTC. This translates into CASSQGERETQYF.

The genes are TRBV14 and TRBJ2-2; 10 nucleotides match TRBD1. There are 14 residues in the CDR3. Germline V gene data show CDR1 as SGHDN and CDR2 as FVKESK. Losses at the gene ends were 6 bases for V and 5 bases for J; bases not matched to a gene: 3. CDR3 region: CASSRQGATGELFF. The CDR3 DNA reads as TGTGCCAGCAGTAGACAGGGGGCGACCGGGGAGCTGTTTTTT.

Only one count was recorded for this clone. The chain links TRBV7-8 to TRBJ1-2, with a tentative D call TRBD1 (5 bases). Germline V CDR1 and CDR2: SGHVS, FQNEAQ. Trimming pared 4 bases from V and 1 base from J, leaving 16 bases between. There are 16 residues in the CDR3. DNA of the CDR3: TGTGCCAGCAGCTGGGCTGGACAACCGAATAACTATGGCTACACCTTC. The encoded protein is CASSWAGQPNNYGYTF. The full variable domain, completed using reference TRBV7-8 and TRBJ1-2, is GAGVSQSPRYKVAKRGQDVALRCDPISGHVSLFWYQQALGQGPEFLTYFQNEAQLDKSGLPSDRFFAERPEGSVSTLKIQRTQQEDSAVYLCASSWAGQPNNYGYTFGSGTRLTVV.

The gene calls are TRBV10-3 and TRBJ1-1; D uncertain. The V gene's germline CDR1 is ENHRY and CDR2 SYGVKD. This CDR3 is built from 12 residues. Trimming shortened V by 3 bases and J by 11 bases, and 13 bases separated the two germline ends. The CDR3 spells CAISDRQSEAFF. The CDR3 DNA reads as TGTGCCATCAGTGACCGCCAATCGGAGGCTTTCTTT.

This clone appeared a single time. The chain uses TRBV28 and TRBJ1-4; the match to TRBD1 covers 9 bases. This CDR3 comprises 15 residues. Trimming cost V 5 bases and J 8 bases; bases outside gene matches: 9. The germline V gene has CDR1 MDHEN and CDR2 SYDVKM. CDR3 in DNA: TGTGCCAGCAGTCCCCCGGGACAGGGAAAAGAAAAACTGTTTTTT. This encodes CASSPPGQGKEKLFF.

The chain recombines TRBV27 with TRBJ2-1; 14 bases agree with TRBD2. Germline V gene sequence: CDR1 MNHEY, CDR2 SMNVEV (reference sequence). This CDR3 has 15 amino acids. Germline trimming cut 6 bases from V and 7 bases from J; bases unmatched to any gene: 5. The CDR3 is CASRTSGRAGNEQFF. In DNA, the CDR3 is TGTGCCAGCAGGACTAGCGGGAGGGCCGGAAATGAGCAGTTCTTC.

The chain carries TRBV6-6 and TRBJ2-1; D not certain. The CDR3 extends over 14 amino acids. Germline values: CDR1 MNHNY, CDR2 SVGAGI (reference sequence). Trimming pared 5 bases from V and 0 bases from J, leaving 8 bases between. The CDR3 protein is CASSQQSSYNEQFF. In nucleotides, the CDR3 is TGTGCCAGCAGTCAACAGAGCTCCTACAATGAGCAGTTCTTC.

This chain uses TRBV11-1 with TRBJ2-1; 8 nucleotides align to TRBD1. Trimming removed 0 bases from V and 6 bases from J; junction bases left unmatched: 4. The CDR3 runs to 15 residues. Germline values: CDR1 SGHAT, CDR2 FQDESV (reference sequence). For the CDR3, the DNA is TGTGCCAGCAGCTTAGCCTGGACAGGGATCAATGAGCAGTTCTTC. This translates into CASSLAWTGINEQFF.

The chain couples TRBV7-8 to TRBJ2-7, with 9 bases fitting TRBD1. Unmatched junction bases numbered 3, after V lost 0 bases and J lost 3 bases. The CDR3 runs 15 residues. Germline values: CDR1 SGHVS, CDR2 FQNEAQ. Here the CDR3 DNA reads TGTGCCAGCAGCTTAGCCCCGGGACAGGGCTACGAGCAGTACTTC. Its translation: CASSLAPGQGYEQYF.

The chain has TRBV2 and TRBJ2-7; the match to TRBD1 covers 9 bases. This CDR3 has 11 amino acids. In germline, CDR1 is SNHLY, CDR2 FYNNEI. The CDR3 DNA is TGTGTAACGGGACAGGGCTACGAGCAGTACTTC. Translation gives CVTGQGYEQYF.

The CDR3 region is CASINDRNYGYTF. As DNA, the CDR3 is TGTGCCAGCATCAACGACAGAAACTATGGCTACACCTTC. The rearrangement uses TRBV28 and TRBJ1-2; tentatively, D is TRBD1 (5 bases). Germline V gene sequence: CDR1 MDHEN, CDR2 SYDVKM. Trimming took 7 bases from V and 2 from J, leaving 11 bases between them. CDR3 length: 13 amino acids.

The rearrangement links TRBV20-1 to TRBJ1-2, with D uncertain. V was cut by 8 bases and J by 4 bases, with 11 bases left in between. The germline gives CDR1 DFQATT, CDR2 SNEGSKA (reference sequence). The CDR3 has 11 residues. The CDR3 DNA sequence: TGCAGTTCTCTATTGTCCTATGGCTACACCTTC. Translation gives CSSLLSYGYTF.

The chain's CDR3 is CASSRGGGFQETQYF. The CDR3 bases are TGTGCCAGCAGCCGCGGCGGGGGGTTCCAAGAGACCCAGTACTTC. The gene calls are TRBV5-5 and TRBJ2-5, with 8 bases fitting TRBD2. J was trimmed by 1 base and V by 4 bases; bases with no gene match: 6. The CDR3 is 15 residues long. Germline V gene sequence: CDR1 SGHKS, CDR2 YYEKEE (reference sequence).

The chain has TRBV29-1 and TRBJ1-1; D may be TRBD1 (5 bases). The germline V gene has CDR1 SQVTM and CDR2 ANQGSEA. The CDR3 spans 13 residues. Trimming pared 1 base from V and 1 base from J, leaving 7 bases between. The chain's CDR3 is CSVEGQQNTEAFF. The CDR3 bases are TGCAGCGTTGAAGGACAGCAGAACACTGAAGCTTTCTTT.

This clone was seen only once. The gene calls are TRBV28 and TRBJ2-1; TRBD2 matches at 7 bases. V dropped 2 bases and J dropped 6; count of bases not matched to a gene: 16. Germline CDR1 MDHEN, CDR2 SYDVKM. This CDR3 is 18 amino acids long. CDR3 bases: TGTGCCAGCAGTTTAGGGCTTTTTCCGACGGTAGCGGGCAATGAGCAGTTCTTC. Protein: CASSLGLFPTVAGNEQFF.

The chain joins TRBV10-1 to TRBJ1-2; the D is unclear. The V end lost 0 bases, the J end lost 10 bases, and 21 bases lay between the germline ends. This CDR3 is 16 amino acids long. Germline CDR1 and CDR2: WNHNN and SYGVQD (reference sequence). Here the CDR3 DNA reads TGCGCCAGCAGTGAGTCGCGGGAAGGATGGGGTCGTGCCTACACCTTC. Its translation: CASSESREGWGRAYTF.

The chain combines TRBV7-2 with TRBJ2-5; the D gene is possibly TRBD1 (6 bases). Germline V CDR1 and CDR2: SGHTA, FQGNSA. The ends were cut back, 2 bases at V and 3 bases at J, with 7 bases in the middle. This CDR3 contains 13 residues. CDR3 amino acids: CASSLRTEETQYF. DNA of the CDR3: TGTGCCAGCAGCTTACGGACAGAAGAGACCCAGTACTTC.

CDR3 sequence reads: CATTLGGVSGYTF. In nucleotides, the CDR3 is TGTGCCACCACCCTGGGGGGAGTCAGTGGCTACACCTTC. This chain connects TRBV10-3 to TRBJ1-2, with a weak D call TRBD1 (5 bases). Germline CDR1 reads ENHRY; CDR2 reads SYGVKD. This CDR3 is 13 amino acids long. Deletions cut 10 bases from V and 7 bases from J, with 19 bases between.

This clone has a handful of counts. A junction end diverges from the germline sequence, so it may reflect a read error. The chain links TRBV7-9 to TRBJ2-7; 7 bases match TRBD1. This CDR3 has 12 amino acids. Per the germline V gene, CDR1 is SEHNR and CDR2 is FQNEAQ (reference sequence). DNA of the CDR3: TGTTCCAGCCGGGCAGGGGGTTACGAGCAGTACTTC. Translation gives CSSRAGGYEQYF.

This sequence joins TRBV29-1 and TRBJ2-3; 9 nucleotides match TRBD1. This CDR3 contains 13 residues. CDR1 SQVTM and CDR2 ANQGSEA come from the germline V gene. V shed 6 bases, J shed 7 bases, and the junction held 8 bases outside the gene matches. The CDR3 DNA is TGCAGCGTAAACCGGGACAGGGCGAATACGCAGTATTTT. Protein sequence: CSVNRDRANTQYF.

This chain joins TRBV27 and TRBJ1-2; D ambiguous. CDR1 is MNHEY, CDR2 SMNVEV, per germline (reference sequence). The V end lost 3 bases, the J end lost 6 bases, and 17 bases lay between the germline ends. The CDR3 is 15 amino acids. As DNA, the CDR3 is TGTGCCAGCAGTTTTCTCGCGGGGAGTCCTGATGGCTACACCTTC. It codes for CASSFLAGSPDGYTF.

The CDR3 nucleotides are TGCGCCAGCAGCTTATTACAGGGGTCAGGATCACCCCTCCACTTT. It translates to CASSLLQGSGSPLHF. The chain has TRBV5-1 and TRBJ1-6, with TRBD1 matching 7 bases. Looked up from germline, CDR1 is SGHRS and CDR2 is YFSETQ. Losses at the gene ends were 2 bases for V and 10 bases for J; bases not matched to a gene: 9. The CDR3 sequence is 15 residues long.